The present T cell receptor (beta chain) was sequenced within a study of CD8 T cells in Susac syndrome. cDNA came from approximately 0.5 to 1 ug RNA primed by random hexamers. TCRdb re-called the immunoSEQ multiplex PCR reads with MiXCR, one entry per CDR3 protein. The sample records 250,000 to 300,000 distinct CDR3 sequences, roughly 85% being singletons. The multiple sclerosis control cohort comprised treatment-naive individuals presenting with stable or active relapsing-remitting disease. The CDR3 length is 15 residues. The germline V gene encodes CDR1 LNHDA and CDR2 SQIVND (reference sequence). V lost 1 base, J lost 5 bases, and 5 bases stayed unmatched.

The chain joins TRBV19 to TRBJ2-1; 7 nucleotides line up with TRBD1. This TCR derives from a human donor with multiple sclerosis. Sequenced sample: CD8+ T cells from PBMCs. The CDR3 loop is CASSIVGTVNNEQFF. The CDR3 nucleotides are TGTGCCAGTAGTATAGTCGGGACAGTCAACAATGAGCAGTTCTTC. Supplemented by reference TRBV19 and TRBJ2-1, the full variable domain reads DGGITQSPKYLFRKEGQNVTLSCEQNLNHDAMYWYRQDPGQGLRLIYYSQIVNDFQKGDIAEGYSVSREKKESFPLTVTSAQKNPTAFYLCASSIVGTVNNEQFFGPGTRLTVL.